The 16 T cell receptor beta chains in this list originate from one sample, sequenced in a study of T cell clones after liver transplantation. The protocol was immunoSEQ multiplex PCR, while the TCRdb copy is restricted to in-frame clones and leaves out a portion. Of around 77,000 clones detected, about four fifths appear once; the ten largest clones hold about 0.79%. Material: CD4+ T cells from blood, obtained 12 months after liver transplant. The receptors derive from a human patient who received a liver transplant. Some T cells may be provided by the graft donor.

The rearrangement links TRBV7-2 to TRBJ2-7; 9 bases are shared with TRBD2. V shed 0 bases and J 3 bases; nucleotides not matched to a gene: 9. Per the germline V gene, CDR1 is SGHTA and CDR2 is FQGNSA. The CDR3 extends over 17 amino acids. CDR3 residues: CASSLARTSGQFYEQYF. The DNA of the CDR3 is TGTGCCAGCAGCTTAGCCCGTACTAGCGGGCAATTCTACGAGCAGTACTTC.

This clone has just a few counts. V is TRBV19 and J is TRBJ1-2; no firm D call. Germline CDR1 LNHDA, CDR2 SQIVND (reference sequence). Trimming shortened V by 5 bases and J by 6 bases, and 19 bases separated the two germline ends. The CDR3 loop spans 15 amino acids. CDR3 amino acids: CASSPTPALGDGYTF. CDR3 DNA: TGTGCCAGTAGTCCAACCCCCGCCCTCGGGGATGGCTACACCTTC.

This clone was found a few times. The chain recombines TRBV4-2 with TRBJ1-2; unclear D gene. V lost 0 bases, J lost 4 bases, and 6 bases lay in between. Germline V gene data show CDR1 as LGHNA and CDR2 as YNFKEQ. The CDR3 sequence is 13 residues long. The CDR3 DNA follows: TGTGCCAGCAGCCAAGAAGGTGTCTATGGCTACACCTTC. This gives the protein CASSQEGVYGYTF.

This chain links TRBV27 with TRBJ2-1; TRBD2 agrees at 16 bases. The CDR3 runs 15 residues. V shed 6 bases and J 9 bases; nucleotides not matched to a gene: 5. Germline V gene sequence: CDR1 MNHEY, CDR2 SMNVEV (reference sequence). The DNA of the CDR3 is TGTGCCAGCAGGCCGGGACTAGCGGGAGGGGGTGAGCAGTTCTTC. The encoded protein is CASRPGLAGGGEQFF.

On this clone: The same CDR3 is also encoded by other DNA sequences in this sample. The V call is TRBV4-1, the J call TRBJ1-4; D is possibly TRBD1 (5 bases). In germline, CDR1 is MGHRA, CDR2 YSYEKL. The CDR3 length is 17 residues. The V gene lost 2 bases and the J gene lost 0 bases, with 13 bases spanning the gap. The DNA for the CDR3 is TGCGCCAGCAGCCAAAGGGGATGGGGCGCAACTAATGAAAAACTGTTTTTT. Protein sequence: CASSQRGWGATNEKLFF.

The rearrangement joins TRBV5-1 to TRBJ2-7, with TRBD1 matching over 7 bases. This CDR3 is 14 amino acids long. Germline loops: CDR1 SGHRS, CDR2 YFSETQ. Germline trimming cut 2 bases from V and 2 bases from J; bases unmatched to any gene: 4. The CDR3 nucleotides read TGCGCCAGCAGCTTTTTCCAGGGGGCCTACGAGCAGTACTTC. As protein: CASSFFQGAYEQYF.

CDR3 bases: TGTGCCAGTAGGGTTAACTATGGCTACACCTTC. This translates into CASRVNYGYTF. The V call is TRBV6-1, the J call TRBJ1-2; D uncertain. V was shortened by 9 bases and J by 1 base, with 6 bases between the two germline ends. CDR1 MNHNS and CDR2 SASEGT come from the germline V gene. This CDR3 region has 11 residues.

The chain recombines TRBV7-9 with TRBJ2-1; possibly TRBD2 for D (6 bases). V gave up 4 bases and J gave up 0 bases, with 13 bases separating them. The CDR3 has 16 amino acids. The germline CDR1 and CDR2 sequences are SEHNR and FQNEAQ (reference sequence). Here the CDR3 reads CASSSPRGSSYNEQFF. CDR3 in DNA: TGTGCCAGCAGCTCCCCCCGGGGGAGCTCCTACAATGAGCAGTTCTTC.

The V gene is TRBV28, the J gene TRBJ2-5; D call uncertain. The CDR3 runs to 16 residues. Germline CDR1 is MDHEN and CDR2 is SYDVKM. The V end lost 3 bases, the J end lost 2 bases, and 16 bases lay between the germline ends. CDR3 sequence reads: CASSLGRSYKQETQYF. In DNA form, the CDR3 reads TGTGCCAGCAGTTTGGGTAGATCCTACAAACAAGAGACCCAGTACTTC.

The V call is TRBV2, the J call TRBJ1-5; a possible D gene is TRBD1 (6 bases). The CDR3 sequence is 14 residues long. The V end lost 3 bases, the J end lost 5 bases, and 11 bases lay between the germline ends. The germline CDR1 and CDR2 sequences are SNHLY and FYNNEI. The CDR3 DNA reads TGTGCCAGCAGTGACGTGGGGGCCGATCAGCCCCAGCATTTT. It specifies CASSDVGADQPQHF.

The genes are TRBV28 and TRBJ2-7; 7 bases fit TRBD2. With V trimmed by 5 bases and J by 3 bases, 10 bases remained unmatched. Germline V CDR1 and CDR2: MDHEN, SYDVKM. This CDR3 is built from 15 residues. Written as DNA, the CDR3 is TGTGCCAGCAGTCCTACTAGCGAGCCGCACTACGAGCAGTACTTC. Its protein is CASSPTSEPHYEQYF. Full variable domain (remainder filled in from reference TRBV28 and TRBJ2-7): DVKVTQSSRYLVKRTGEKVFLECVQDMDHENMFWYRQDPGLGLRLIYFSYDVKMKEKGDIPEGYSVSREKKERFSLILESASTNQTSMYLCASSPTSEPHYEQYFGPGTRLTVT.

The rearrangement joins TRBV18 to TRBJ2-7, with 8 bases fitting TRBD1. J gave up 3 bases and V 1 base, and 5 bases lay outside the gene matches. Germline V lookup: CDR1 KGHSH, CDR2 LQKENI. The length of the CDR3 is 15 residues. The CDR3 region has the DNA TGTGCCAGCTCACCACGACAGGGGAACAGCTACGAGCAGTACTTC. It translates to CASSPRQGNSYEQYF.

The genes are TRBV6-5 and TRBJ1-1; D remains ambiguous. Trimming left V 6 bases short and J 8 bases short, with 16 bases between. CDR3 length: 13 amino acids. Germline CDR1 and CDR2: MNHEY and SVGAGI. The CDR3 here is CASSPNRRGEAFF. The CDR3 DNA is TGTGCCAGCAGCCCTAACCGACGAGGGGAAGCTTTCTTT.

The CDR3 DNA reads TGTGCCAGCAGCTCCAGATATCGGGGTCTCACTGAAGCTTTCTTT. It codes for CASSSRYRGLTEAFF. The chain links TRBV11-2 to TRBJ1-1, with unresolved D. This CDR3 contains 15 residues. Germline CDR1 is SGHAT and CDR2 is FQNNGV. Trimming shortened V by 4 bases and J by 4 bases, and 16 bases separated the two germline ends.

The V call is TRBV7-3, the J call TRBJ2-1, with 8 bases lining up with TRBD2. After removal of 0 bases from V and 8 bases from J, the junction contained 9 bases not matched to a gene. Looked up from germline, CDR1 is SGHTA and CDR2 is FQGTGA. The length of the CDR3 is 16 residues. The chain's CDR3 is CASSLTAGLGYYEQFF. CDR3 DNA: TGTGCCAGCAGCTTAACCGCGGGACTAGGCTATTATGAGCAGTTCTTC.

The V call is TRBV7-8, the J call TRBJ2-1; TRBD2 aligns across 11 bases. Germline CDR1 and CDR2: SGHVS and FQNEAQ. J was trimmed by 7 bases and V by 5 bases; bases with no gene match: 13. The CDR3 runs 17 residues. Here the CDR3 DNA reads TGTGCCAGCAGCCTAACCCCTGGTAGCGGGAGGGTTAATGAGCAGTTCTTC. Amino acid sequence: CASSLTPGSGRVNEQFF.